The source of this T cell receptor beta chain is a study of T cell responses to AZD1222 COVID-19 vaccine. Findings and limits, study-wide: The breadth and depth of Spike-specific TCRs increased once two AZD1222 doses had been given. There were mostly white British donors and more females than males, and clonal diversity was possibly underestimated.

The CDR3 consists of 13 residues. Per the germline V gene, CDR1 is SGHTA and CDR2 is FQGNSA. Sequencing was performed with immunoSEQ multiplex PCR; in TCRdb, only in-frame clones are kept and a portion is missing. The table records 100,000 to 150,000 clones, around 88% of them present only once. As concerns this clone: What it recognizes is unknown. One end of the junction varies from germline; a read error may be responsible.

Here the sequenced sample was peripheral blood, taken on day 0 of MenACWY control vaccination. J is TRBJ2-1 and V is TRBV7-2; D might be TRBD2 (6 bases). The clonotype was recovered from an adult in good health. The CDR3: CASSLAVNNEQFF. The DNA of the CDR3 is TGTGCCAGCAGTTTAGCGGTTAACAATGAGCAGTTCTTC.